This T cell receptor beta chain was identified in a study of graft-versus-host responses after intestinal transplantation (dated by TCRdb to the early 2020s). Background for the entire study: Multivisceral, liver-intestinal, or isolated intestinal transplants were received by the recipients. Every recipient was given anti-thymocyte globulin induction, then maintenance tacrolimus and steroids for two to three years. Bulk TCR-beta CDR3 sequencing was used to track graft-versus-host and host-versus-graft alloreactive T cell clones in the graft, circulation and bone marrow after intestinal transplantation. Alloreactive clones were identified by sequencing pre-transplant mixed lymphocyte reaction products and comparing them with unstimulated pre-transplant donor and recipient T cells. The cohort enrolled about 23 intestinal transplant recipients, one of whom was a retransplant, and a few patients without pretransplant specimens were excluded. Donor T cell macrochimerism was defined as a peak of at least 4% donor T cells among recipient peripheral blood mononuclear cells. Instead of going to the commercial service, samples from a few later patients were sequenced in-house on an Illumina MiSeq and processed with MiXCR.

Summary of the overall study and its limitations: The relatively low number and heterogeneity of intestinal transplant patients limited the conclusions. GvH clones were found in recipient bone marrow, and some of the GvH clones appeared earlier in ileal mucosa or blood, which is consistent with an intestinal mucosal origin. Early after transplant, declines in HvG clones were associated with peak levels of circulating GvH clones. High GvH to HvG T cell clonal ratios were observed in the allografts of patients with donor T cell macrochimerism.

Libraries were built with the immunoSEQ multiplex PCR assay. For most patients, genomic DNA was isolated using the Qiagen DNeasy Blood and Tissue Kit and was shipped frozen to Adaptive Biotechnologies for TCR sequencing. For most patients, genomic DNA was subjected to high-throughput TCR-beta CDR3 sequencing by Adaptive Biotechnologies. Per the original workflow: TCR sequencing data for around 19 patients were retrieved from Adaptive's ImmunoSEQ software; a few other patients were processed with MiXCR and VDJtools. To correct CD4 versus CD8 sorting errors, sequences present in both subsets at a frequency ratio below 5:1 were removed. CDR3 nucleotide sequences shared between donor and recipient were removed because their origin could not be assigned. At least 2-fold expansion over unstimulated cells and a minimum CFSE-low frequency of 0.002% (template counts) or 0.001% (read counts) were required for clones to be classified as alloreactive. Clones detected in sequenced pre-transplant spleen, lymph node, or MLR CFSE-low populations of the donor or recipient were defined as mappable. The cumulative frequency of alloreactive clones was calculated as a percentage of all sequences, weighted by copy number. TCRdb's version of the immuneACCESS table is confined to in-frame rearrangements and falls short of the full clone set. An unresolved V gene accounts for under half of the shortfall where checked; the remainder is of unknown origin. V, J and clone size derive from that table, while D and trimming were established from the DNA sequence. Present in this sample are roughly 21,000 clones, roughly 43% of which were seen just once. The top ten clones comprise approximately 1.6% of the sample.

A word on this clone: Base qualities are missing; no much larger clone stands one base away.

From its cysteine to its phenylalanine, the CDR3 spans 15 amino acids. This entry keeps only the CDR3 DNA: 45 bases, framed from base 1. The germline V end is reduced by 6 bases and the J end by 3 bases; junction bases left unmatched: 4. The germline V gene yields MNHNS for CDR1 and SASEGT for CDR2. What this sample's time point label stands for: cells obtained before transplantation from donor or recipient. In the mixed lymphocyte reactions, some 200,000 CFSE-labeled pre-transplant responders were plated with some 200,000 irradiated violet-dye-labeled stimulators and cultured for about six days. Proliferating CD3+CD4+CFSE-low and CD3+CD8+CFSE-low responder cells were FACS-sorted on a BD Influx sorter after the mixed lymphocyte reaction.

The source of this sequence is a human patient who received an intestinal transplant. This specimen was alloreactive CD8+ T cells from a mixed lymphocyte reaction culture, taken before intestinal transplant. The sample's cell subset or site, from its label and the paper: CFSE-low proliferating T cells sorted from approximately 6-day pre-transplant mixed lymphocyte reaction (GvH or HvG direction). Here the chain combines TRBV6-1 and TRBJ2-1; TRBD1 matches 11 bases in the middle. CDR3 reads: CASRAGTGGYNEQFF. The DNA is as follows: TGTGCCAGCAGGGCCGGGACAGGGGGCTACAATGAGCAGTTCTTC.